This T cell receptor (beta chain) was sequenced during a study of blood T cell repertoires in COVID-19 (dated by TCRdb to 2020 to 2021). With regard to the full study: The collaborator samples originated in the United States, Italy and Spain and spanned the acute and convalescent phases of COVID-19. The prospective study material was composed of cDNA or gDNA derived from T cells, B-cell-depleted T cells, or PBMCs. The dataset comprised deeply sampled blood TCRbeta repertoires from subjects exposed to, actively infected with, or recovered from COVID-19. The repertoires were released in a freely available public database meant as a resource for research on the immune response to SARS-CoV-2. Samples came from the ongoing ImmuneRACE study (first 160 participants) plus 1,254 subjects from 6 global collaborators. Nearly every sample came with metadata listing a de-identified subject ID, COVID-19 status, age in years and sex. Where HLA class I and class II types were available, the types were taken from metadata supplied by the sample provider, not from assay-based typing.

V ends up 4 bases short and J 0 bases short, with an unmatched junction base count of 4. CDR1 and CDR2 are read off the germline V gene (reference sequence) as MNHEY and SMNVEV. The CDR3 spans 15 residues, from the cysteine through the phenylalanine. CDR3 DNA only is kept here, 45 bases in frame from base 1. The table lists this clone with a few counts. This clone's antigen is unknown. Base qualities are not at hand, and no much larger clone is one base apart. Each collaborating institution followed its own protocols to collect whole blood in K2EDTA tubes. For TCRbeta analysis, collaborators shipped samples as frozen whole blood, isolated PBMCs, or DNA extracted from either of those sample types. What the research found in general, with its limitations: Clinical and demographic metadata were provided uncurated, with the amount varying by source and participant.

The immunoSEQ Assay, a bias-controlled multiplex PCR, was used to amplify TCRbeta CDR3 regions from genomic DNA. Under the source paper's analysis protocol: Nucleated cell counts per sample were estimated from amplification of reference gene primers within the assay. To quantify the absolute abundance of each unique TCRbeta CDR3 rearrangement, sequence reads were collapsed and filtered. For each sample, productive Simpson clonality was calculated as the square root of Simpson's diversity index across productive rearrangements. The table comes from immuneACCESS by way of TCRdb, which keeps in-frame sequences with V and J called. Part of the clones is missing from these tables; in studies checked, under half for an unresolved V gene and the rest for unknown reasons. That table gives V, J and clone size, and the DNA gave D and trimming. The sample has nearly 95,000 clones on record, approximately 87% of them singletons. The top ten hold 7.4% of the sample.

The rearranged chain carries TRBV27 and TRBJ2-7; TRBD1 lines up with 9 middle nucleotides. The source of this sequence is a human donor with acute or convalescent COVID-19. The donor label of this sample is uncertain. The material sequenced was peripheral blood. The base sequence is TGTGCCAGCAGTTCCGGGACAGGGTCCTCCTACGAGCAGTACTTC. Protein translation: CASSSGTGSSYEQYF.